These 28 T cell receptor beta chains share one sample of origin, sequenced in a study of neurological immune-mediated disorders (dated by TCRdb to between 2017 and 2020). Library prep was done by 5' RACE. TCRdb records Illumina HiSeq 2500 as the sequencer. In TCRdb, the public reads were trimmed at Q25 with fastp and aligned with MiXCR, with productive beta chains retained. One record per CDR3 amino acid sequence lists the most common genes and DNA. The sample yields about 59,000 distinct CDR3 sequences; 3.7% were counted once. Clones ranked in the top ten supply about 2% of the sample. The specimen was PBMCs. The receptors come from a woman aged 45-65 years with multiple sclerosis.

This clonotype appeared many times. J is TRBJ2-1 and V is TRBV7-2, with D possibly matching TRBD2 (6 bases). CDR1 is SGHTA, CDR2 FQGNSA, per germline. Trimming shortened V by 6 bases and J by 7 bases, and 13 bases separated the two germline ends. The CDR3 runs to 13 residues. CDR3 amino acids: CASSRDSLNEQFF. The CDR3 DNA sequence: TGTGCCAGCAGTAGGGACTCCTTGAATGAGCAGTTCTTC.

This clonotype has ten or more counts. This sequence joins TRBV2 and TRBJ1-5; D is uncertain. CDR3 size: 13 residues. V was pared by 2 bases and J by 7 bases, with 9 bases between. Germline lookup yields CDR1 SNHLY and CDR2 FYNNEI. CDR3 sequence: CASSEPRSQPQHF. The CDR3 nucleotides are TGTGCCAGCAGTGAACCCAGGAGCCAGCCCCAGCATTTT.

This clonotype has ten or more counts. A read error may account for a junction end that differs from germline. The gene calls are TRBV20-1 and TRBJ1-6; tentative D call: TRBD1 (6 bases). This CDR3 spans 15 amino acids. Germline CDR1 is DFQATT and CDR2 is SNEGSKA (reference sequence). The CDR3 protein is CSAGKGQSYNSPLNF. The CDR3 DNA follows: TGCAGTGCTGGCAAAGGACAGAGCTATAATTCACCCCTCAACTTT.

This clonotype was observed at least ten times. For the CDR3, the DNA is TGTGCCAGCAGCAAATTGAAAGAAGGATTTTATCAGCCCCAGCATTTT. It specifies CASSKLKEGFYQPQHF. This sequence joins TRBV21-1 and TRBJ1-5. TRBV21-1 is assigned pseudogene status. There are 16 residues in the CDR3.

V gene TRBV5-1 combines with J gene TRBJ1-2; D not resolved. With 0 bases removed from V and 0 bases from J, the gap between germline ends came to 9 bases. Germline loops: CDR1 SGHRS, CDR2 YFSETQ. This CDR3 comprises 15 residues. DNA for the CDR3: TGCGCCAGCAGCTTGGGGGAGAGGACTAACTATGGCTACACCTTC. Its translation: CASSLGERTNYGYTF.

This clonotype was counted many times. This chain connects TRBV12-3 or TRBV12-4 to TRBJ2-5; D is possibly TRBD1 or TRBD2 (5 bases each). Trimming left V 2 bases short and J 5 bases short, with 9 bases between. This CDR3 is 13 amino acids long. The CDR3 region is CASSLRGAETQYF. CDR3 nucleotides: TGTGCCAGCAGTTTACGGGGCGCTGAGACCCAGTACTTC.

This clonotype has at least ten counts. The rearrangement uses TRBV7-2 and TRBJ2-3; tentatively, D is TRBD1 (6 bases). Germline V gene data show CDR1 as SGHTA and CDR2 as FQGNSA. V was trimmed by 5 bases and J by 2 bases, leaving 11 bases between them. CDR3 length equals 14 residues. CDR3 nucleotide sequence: TGTGCCAGCAGCACGGACAGACTCACAGATACGCAGTATTTT. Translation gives CASSTDRLTDTQYF.

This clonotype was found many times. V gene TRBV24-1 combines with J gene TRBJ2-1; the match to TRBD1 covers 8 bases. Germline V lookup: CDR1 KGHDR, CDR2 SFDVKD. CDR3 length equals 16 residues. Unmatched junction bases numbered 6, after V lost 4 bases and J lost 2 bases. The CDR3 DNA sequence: TGTGCCACCAGTGACACCCGACAGGGGCCCTACAATGAGCAGTTCTTC. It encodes CATSDTRQGPYNEQFF.

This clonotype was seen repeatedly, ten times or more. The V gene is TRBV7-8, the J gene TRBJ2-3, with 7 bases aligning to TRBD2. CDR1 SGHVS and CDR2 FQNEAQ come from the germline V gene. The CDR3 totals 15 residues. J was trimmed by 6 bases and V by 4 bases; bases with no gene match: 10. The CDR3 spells CASSSGLGETDTQYF. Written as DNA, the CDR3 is TGTGCCAGCAGCTCCGGACTAGGCGAAACGGATACGCAGTATTTT. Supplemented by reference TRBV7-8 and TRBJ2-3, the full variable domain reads GAGVSQSPRYKVAKRGQDVALRCDPISGHVSLFWYQQALGQGPEFLTYFQNEAQLDKSGLPSDRFFAERPEGSVSTLKIQRTQQEDSAVYLCASSSGLGETDTQYFGPGTRLTVL.

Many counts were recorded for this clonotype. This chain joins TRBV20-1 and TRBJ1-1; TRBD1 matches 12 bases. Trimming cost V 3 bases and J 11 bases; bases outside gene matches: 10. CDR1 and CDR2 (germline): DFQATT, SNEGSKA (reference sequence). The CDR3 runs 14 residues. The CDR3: CSASGAGTGGYAFF. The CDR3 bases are TGCAGTGCTAGCGGGGCCGGGACAGGGGGCTATGCTTTCTTT.

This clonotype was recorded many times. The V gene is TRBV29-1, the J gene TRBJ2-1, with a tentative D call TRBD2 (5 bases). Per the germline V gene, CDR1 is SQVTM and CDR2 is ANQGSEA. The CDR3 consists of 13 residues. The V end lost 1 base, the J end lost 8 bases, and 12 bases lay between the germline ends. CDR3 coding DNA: TGCAGCGTTGAAGTCGCGCGGGCCCATGAGCAGTTCTTC. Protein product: CSVEVARAHEQFF.

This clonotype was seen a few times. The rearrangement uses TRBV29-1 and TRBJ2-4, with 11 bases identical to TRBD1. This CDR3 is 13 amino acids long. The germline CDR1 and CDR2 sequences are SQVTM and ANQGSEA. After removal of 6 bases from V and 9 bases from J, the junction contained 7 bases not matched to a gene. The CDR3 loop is CSVRPGTGGIQYF. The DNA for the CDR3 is TGCAGCGTGCGACCCGGGACAGGGGGCATTCAGTACTTC.

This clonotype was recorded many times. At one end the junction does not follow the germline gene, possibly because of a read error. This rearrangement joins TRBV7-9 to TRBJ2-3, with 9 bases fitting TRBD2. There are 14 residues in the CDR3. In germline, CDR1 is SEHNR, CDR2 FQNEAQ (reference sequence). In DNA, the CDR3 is TGTGCCAGCAGCATAGCGGGAGAGTTAAATACGCAGTATTTT. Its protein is CASSIAGELNTQYF.

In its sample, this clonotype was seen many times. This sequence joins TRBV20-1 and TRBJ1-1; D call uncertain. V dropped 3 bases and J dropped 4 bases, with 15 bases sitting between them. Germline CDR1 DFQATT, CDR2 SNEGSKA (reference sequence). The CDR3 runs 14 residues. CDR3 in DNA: TGCAGTGCTAGGGGGATCAACACGGGCACTGAAGCTTTCTTT. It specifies CSARGINTGTEAFF.

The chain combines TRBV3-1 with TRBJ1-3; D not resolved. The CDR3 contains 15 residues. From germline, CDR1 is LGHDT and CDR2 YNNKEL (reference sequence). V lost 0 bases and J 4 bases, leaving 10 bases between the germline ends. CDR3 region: CASSQDSVRGNTIYF. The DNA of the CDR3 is TGTGCCAGCAGCCAAGATAGCGTCAGAGGAAACACCATATATTTT.

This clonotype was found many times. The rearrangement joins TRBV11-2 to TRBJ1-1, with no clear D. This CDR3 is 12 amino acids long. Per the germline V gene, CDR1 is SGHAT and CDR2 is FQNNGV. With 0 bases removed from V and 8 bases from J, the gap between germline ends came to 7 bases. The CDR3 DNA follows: TGTGCCAGCAGCTTAGAGGCGGGGGAAGCTTTCTTT. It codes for CASSLEAGEAFF.

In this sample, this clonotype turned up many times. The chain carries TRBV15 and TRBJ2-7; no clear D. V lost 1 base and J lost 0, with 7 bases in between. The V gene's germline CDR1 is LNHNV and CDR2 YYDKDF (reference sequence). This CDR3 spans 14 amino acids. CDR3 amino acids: CATSRVPASYEQYF. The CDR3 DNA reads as TGTGCCACCAGCAGAGTACCAGCCTCCTACGAGCAGTACTTC. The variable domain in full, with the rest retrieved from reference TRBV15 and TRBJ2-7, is DAMVIQNPRYQVTQFGKPVTLSCSQTLNHNVMYWYQQKSSQAPKLLFHYYDKDFNNEADTPDNFQSRRPNTSFCFLDIRSPGLGDTAMYLCATSRVPASYEQYFGPGTRLTVT.

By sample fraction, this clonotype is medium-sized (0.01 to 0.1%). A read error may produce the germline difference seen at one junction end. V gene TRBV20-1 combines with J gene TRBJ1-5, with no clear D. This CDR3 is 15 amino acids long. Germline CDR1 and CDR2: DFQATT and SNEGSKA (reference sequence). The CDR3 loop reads CSARAKEMGNQPQNF. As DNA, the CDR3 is TGCAGTGCTAGAGCTAAGGAGATGGGCAATCAGCCCCAGAATTTT.

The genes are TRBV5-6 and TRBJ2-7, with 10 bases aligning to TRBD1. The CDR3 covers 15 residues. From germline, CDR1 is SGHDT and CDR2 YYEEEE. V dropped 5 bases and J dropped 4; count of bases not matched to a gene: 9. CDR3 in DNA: TGTGCCAGCAGGGGAAAGGGACAGGGGACGTACGAGCAGTACTTC. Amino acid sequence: CASRGKGQGTYEQYF.

CDR3 loop: CASSQDQSTTNYGYTF. The CDR3 nucleotides are TGCGCCAGCAGCCAAGATCAGTCGACAACAAACTATGGCTACACCTTC. V usage is TRBV4-3 and J usage is TRBJ1-2; D remains unclear. The length of the CDR3 is 16 residues. V dropped 0 bases and J dropped 2 bases, with 13 bases sitting between them. Germline lookup yields CDR1 LGHNA and CDR2 YSLEER.

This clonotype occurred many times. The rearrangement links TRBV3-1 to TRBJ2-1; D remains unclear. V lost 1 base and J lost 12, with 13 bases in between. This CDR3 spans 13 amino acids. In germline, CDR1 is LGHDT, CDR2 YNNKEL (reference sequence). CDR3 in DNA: TGTGCCAGCAGCCAAGGGACGGAAGTTGGGCAGTTCTTC. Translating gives CASSQGTEVGQFF.

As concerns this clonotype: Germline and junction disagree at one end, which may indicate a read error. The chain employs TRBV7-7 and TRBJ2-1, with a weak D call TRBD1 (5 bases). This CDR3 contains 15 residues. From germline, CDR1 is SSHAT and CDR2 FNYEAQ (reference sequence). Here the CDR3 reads CASSADNGNYNEQFF. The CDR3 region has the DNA TGTGCTAGCAGCGCGGACAATGGAAACTACAATGAGCAGTTCTTC. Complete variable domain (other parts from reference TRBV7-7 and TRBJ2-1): GAGVSQSPRYKVTKRGQDVTLRCDPISSHATLYWYQQALGQGPEFLTYFNYEAQPDKSGLPSDRFSAERPEGSISTLTIQRTEQRDSAMYRCASSADNGNYNEQFFGPGTRLTVL.

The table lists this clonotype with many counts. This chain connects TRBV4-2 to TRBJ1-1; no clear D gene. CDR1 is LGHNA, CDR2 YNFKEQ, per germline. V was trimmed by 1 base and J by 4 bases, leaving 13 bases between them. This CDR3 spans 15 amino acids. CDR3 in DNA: TGTGCCAGCAGCCAAGGAGGATCGGGAGCCACTGAAGCTTTCTTT. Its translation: CASSQGGSGATEAFF.

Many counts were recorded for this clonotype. The CDR3 region is CSAYKAGAIDTQYF. CDR3 DNA sequence: TGCAGTGCTTACAAAGCGGGAGCCATCGATACGCAGTATTTT. The chain combines TRBV20-1 with TRBJ2-3; 8 nucleotides agree with TRBD2. Per germline, CDR1 DFQATT and CDR2 SNEGSKA (reference sequence). With 5 bases clipped from V and 6 bases from J, the junction kept 10 bases outside the gene matches. The CDR3 loop spans 14 amino acids.

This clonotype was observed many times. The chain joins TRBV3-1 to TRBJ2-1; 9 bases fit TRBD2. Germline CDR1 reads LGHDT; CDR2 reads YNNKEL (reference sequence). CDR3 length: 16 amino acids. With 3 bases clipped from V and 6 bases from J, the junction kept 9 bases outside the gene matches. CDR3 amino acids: CASSHGAGLALNEQFF. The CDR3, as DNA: TGTGCCAGCAGCCACGGCGCTGGACTAGCGCTCAATGAGCAGTTCTTC.

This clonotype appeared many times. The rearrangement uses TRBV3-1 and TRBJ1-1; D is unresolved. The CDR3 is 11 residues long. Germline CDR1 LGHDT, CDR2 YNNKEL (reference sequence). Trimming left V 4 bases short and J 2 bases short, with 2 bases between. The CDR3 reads CASSLNTEAFF. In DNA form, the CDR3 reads TGTGCCAGCAGCCTCAACACTGAAGCTTTCTTT.

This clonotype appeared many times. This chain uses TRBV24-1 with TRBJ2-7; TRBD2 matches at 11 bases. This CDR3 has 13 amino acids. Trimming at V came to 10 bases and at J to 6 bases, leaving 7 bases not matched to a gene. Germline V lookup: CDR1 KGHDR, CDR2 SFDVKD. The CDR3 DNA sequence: TGTGCCACAGCCGGGACTAGCGGACTCGAGCAGTACTTC. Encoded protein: CATAGTSGLEQYF.

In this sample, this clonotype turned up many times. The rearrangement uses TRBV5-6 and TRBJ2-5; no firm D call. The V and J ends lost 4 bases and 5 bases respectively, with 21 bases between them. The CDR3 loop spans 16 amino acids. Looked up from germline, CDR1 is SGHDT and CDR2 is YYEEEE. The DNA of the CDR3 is TGTGCCAGCAGCCCCTCTCTCCAGAGCTCTCGGGAGACCCAGTACTTC. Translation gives CASSPSLQSSRETQYF.